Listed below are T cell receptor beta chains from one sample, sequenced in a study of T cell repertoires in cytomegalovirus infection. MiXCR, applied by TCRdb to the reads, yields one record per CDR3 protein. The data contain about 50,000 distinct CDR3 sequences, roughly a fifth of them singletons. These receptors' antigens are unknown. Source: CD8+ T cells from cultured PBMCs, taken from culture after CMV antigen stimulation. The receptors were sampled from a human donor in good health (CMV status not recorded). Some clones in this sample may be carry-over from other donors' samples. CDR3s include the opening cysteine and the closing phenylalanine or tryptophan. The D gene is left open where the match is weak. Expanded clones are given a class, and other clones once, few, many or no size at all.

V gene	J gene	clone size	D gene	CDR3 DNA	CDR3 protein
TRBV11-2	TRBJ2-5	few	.	TGTGCCAGCAGCTTAATCCGGGGGCGCACAGAGACCCAGTACTTC	CASSLIRGRTETQYF
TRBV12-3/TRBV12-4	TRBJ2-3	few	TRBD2	TGTGCCAGCAGGATAGCGGGGGTGAGCACAGATACGCAGTATTTT	CASRIAGVSTDTQYF
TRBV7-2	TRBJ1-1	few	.	TGTGCCAGCGGGCGGCAGATGAACACTGAAGCTTTCTTT	CASGRQMNTEAFF
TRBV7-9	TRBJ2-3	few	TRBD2	TGTGCCAGCAGCCCTTTAGGCGGGGGGGCAGCAGATACGCAGTATTTT	CASSPLGGGAADTQYF
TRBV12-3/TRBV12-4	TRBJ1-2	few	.	TGTGCCAGCACCAAGGGCCCCTATGGCTACACCTTC	CASTKGPYGYTF
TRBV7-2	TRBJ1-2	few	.	TGTGCCAGCACCCCGCAGGGAGGGGGACTTACTTATGGCTACACCTTC	CASTPQGGGLTYGYTF
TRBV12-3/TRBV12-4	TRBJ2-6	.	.	TGTGCCAGCAGTTTCCTGAGCTCTGGGGCCAACGTCCTGACTTTC	CASSFLSSGANVLTF
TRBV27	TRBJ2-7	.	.	TGTGCCAGCAGTTTAGACTGGGCACCGCAGGGCTACGAGCAGTACTTC	CASSLDWAPQGYEQYF
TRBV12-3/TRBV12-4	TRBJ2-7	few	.	TGTGCCAGCAGTTTATTTGGGTCCCCCTACGAGCAGTACTTC	CASSLFGSPYEQYF
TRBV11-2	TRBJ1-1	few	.	TGTGCCAGCAGCTTACAGGGATGGGGGAGCACTGAAGCTTTCTTT	CASSLQGWGSTEAFF
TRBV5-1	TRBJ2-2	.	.	TGCGCCAGCAGGGACAGACAAAACACCGGGGAGCTGTTTTTT	CASRDRQNTGELFF
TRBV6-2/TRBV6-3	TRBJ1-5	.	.	TGTGCCAGCAGCTACAAGAGCAATCAGCCCCAGCATTTT	CASSYKSNQPQHF
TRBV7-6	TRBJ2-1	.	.	TGTGCCAGCAGCCCCTACCCGATCGACAGGTACAATGAGCAGTTCTTC	CASSPYPIDRYNEQFF
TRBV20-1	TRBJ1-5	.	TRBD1	TGCAGTGCCCGCACAGGGGGTCAGCCCCAGCATTTT	CSARTGGQPQHF
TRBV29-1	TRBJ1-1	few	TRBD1	TGCAGCGCGGAAATCCTGACAGGGGGGAACACTGAAGCTTTCTTT	CSAEILTGGNTEAFF
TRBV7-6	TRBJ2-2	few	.	TGTGCCAGCAGCGTAGGGGGACGCTACGGGGAGCTGTTTTTT	CASSVGGRYGELFF
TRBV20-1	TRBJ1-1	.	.	TGCAGCCCCAAGAACCTACAGGGTACCCCTGAAGCTTTCTTT	CSPKNLQGTPEAFF
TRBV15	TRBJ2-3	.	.	TGTGCCACCAGCAGTTACAGGGTGGATACGCAGTATTTT	CATSSYRVDTQYF
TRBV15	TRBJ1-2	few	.	TGTGCCACCAGCAGGCCGCCAGGGAACTATGGCTACACCTTC	CATSRPPGNYGYTF
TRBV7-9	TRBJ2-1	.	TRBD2	TGTGCCAGCAGCCTACCACCAGCGGGGGCCACCTACAATGAGCAGTTCTTC	CASSLPPAGATYNEQFF
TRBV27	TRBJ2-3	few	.	TGTGCCAGCAGTCCTACCGGAGATACGCAGTATTTT	CASSPTGDTQYF
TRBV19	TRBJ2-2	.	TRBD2	TGTGCCAGTAGATCCGGTACTAGCGATGTCGGGGAGCTGTTTTTT	CASRSGTSDVGELFF
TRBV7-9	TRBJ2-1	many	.	TGTGCCAGCAGCTTAGGGGGAGATGAGCAGTTCTTC	CASSLGGDEQFF
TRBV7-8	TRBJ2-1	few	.	TGTGCCAGCAGCGACAGGTTCGCCTACAATGAGCAGTTCTTC	CASSDRFAYNEQFF
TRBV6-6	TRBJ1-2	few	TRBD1	TGTGCCAGCATCGTACAGGGGGACACCCGAGCCTACACCTTC	CASIVQGDTRAYTF
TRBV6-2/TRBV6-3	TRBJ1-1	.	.	TGTGCCACGGCAGAGACAATGAACACTGAAGCTTTCTTT	CATAETMNTEAFF
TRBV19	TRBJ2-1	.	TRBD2	TGTGCCAGTAGTATTATAGCGGGGGGGCCGAATGAGCAGTTCTTC	CASSIIAGGPNEQFF
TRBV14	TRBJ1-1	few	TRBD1	TGTGCCAGCAGCCCAAACTCCCTTGGGACAGTGAACACTGAAGCTTTCTTT	CASSPNSLGTVNTEAFF
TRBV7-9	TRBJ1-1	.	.	TGTGCCAGCCGGGAGGGCAGGGGCTTGAACACTGAAGCTTTCTTT	CASREGRGLNTEAFF
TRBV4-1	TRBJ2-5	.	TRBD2	TGCGCCAGCAGCCAACCCGCTGCTAGCGGACAAGAGACCCAGTACTTC	CASSQPAASGQETQYF
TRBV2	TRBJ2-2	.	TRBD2	TGTGCCAGCAGTGAAAACGGGGGGGCCATCTTCTCCGGGGAGCTGTTTTTT	CASSENGGAIFSGELFF
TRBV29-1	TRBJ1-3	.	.	TGCAGCGTTGCCGGCTCCGTCTCTGGAAACACCATATATTTT	CSVAGSVSGNTIYF
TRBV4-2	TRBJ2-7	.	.	TGTGCCAGCAGCCAAACAGGTCAAACTTCCTACGAGCAGTACTTC	CASSQTGQTSYEQYF
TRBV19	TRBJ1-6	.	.	TGTGCCAGTTCGACAGGAGAGAATTCACCCCTCCACTTT	CASSTGENSPLHF
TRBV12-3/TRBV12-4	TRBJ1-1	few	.	TGTGCCAGCAGTGCGGTTGAAGCTTTCTTT	CASSAVEAFF
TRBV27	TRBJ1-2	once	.	TGTGCCAGCAGAACAGCACCCTATGGCTACACCTTC	CASRTAPYGYTF
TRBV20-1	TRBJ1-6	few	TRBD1	TGCAGTGCGTCTCTTGGACAGGGAATATATAATTCACCCCTCCACTTT	CSASLGQGIYNSPLHF
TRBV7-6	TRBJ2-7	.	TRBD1	TGTGCCAGCAGCTTAGGACAGGGGGACCACGAGCAGTACTTC	CASSLGQGDHEQYF
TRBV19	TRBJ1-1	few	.	TGTGCCAGTAGTTGGTCGGGGAACACTGAAGCTTTCTTT	CASSWSGNTEAFF
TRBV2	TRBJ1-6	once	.	TGTGCCACTAGTATCGACTCCTCCTATAATTCACCCCTCCACTTT	CATSIDSSYNSPLHF
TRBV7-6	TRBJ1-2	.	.	TGTGCCAGCGGGACGAACCCAGCTTATGGCTACACCTTC	CASGTNPAYGYTF
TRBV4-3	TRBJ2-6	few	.	TGCGCCAGCAGCCAAGATTCATGGCGCTCTGGGGCCAACGTCCTGACTTTC	CASSQDSWRSGANVLTF
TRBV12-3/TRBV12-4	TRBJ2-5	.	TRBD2	TGTGCCAGCAGCTCGCGGGAGTTCCAAGAGACCCAGTACTTC	CASSSREFQETQYF
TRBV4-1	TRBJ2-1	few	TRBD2	TGCGCCAGCAGCCAAGATGAGGGCGGGGGGGTTCCCTACAATGAGCAGTTCTTC	CASSQDEGGGVPYNEQFF